This TCR beta chain was sequenced during a study of blood T cell repertoires in COVID-19. Data came from immunoSEQ multiplex PCR; TCRdb stores just in-frame clones and leaves some out. The profile covers about 210,000 clones, with around 90% appearing a single time and 1.2% taken by the ten largest. Unmatched junction bases numbered 9, after V lost 6 bases and J lost 6 bases. Germline V gene sequence: CDR1 MNHEY, CDR2 SVGAGI. CDR3 length: 15 amino acids. The material sequenced was peripheral blood. The sequence was obtained from a young man with acute or convalescent COVID-19. The chain is built from TRBV6-5 and TRBJ2-7; 12 nucleotides align to TRBD1. CDR3: CASSDRDRGRPEQYF. In DNA form, the CDR3 reads TGTGCCAGCAGCGACCGGGACAGGGGGCGCCCCGAGCAGTACTTC.